A single sample is the source of the 21 T cell receptor beta chains below, sequenced in a study of cytomegalovirus exposure and HLA in healthy donors. With 60 Vbeta and 13 Jbeta primers, the PCR was carried out. TCRdb's table, derived via immunoSEQ multiplex PCR, lists solely in-frame clones and lacks some. This table has 130,000 to 150,000 clones, about 82% appearing once. Source material: PBMCs. These receptors were obtained from a woman in her 40s in good health and CMV-seropositive.

V gene TRBV7-3 combines with J gene TRBJ2-3; 10 nucleotides agree with TRBD2. The CDR3 is 15 amino acids. J gave up 1 base and V 2 bases, and 0 bases lay outside the gene matches. The germline V gene encodes CDR1 SGHTA and CDR2 FQGTGA. CDR3 in amino acids: CASSLLAGGTDTQYF. The CDR3 DNA follows: TGTGCCAGCAGCTTACTAGCGGGGGGCACAGATACGCAGTATTTT.

The rearrangement links TRBV2 to TRBJ1-3; weak D call: TRBD1 (5 bases). This CDR3 has 14 amino acids. V lost 1 base and J lost 3, with 7 bases in between. The V gene's germline CDR1 is SNHLY and CDR2 FYNNEI. The DNA for the CDR3 is TGTGCCAGCAGTGAAGAGGGGTTTGGAAACACCATATATTTT. Encoded protein: CASSEEGFGNTIYF.

The genes are TRBV6-5 and TRBJ1-1; 8 bases match TRBD1. V gave up 2 bases and J gave up 7 bases; unmatched junction bases: 6. CDR3 length: 14 amino acids. The germline gives CDR1 MNHEY, CDR2 SVGAGI. The CDR3 nucleotides read TGTGCCAGCAGTTACCAGGACAGGGCAAATGAAGCTTTCTTT. It specifies CASSYQDRANEAFF.

This sequence joins TRBV27 and TRBJ1-3, with D unresolved. The V and J ends lost 4 bases and 0 bases respectively, with 10 bases between them. Germline V gene sequence: CDR1 MNHEY, CDR2 SMNVEV (reference sequence). This CDR3 region has 15 residues. This CDR3 reads CASSSPLSSGNTIYF. CDR3 bases: TGTGCCAGCAGTTCACCTCTAAGCTCTGGAAACACCATATATTTT.

Comment on this clone: One end of the junction is discordant with germline, which a read error may explain. CDR3 nucleotides: TGTGCCAGCTGCCAAGCCCCGACAGGGTGGACTTCACCCCTCCACTTT. Translating it yields CASCQAPTGWTSPLHF. The chain joins TRBV14 to TRBJ1-6, with 7 bases aligning to TRBD1. The CDR3 is made up of 16 amino acids. Germline loops: CDR1 SGHDN, CDR2 FVKESK.

This clone came up a few times. The chain links TRBV28 to TRBJ1-2; D unclear. Germline lookup yields CDR1 MDHEN and CDR2 SYDVKM. The CDR3 totals 12 residues. V was trimmed by 2 bases and J by 5 bases, leaving 6 bases between them. The CDR3 reads CASSLTAYGYTF. The CDR3 region has the DNA TGTGCCAGCAGTTTAACTGCGTATGGCTACACCTTC.

The rearrangement links TRBV29-1 to TRBJ2-1; possible D gene TRBD1, 5 bases. CDR1 and CDR2 from the germline V gene are SQVTM and ANQGSEA. Deletions cut 3 bases from V and 8 bases from J, with 8 bases between. The CDR3 is 11 amino acids. CDR3 sequence: CSVDPGYEQFF. In nucleotides, the CDR3 is TGCAGCGTTGATCCAGGGTATGAGCAGTTCTTC.

This chain uses TRBV28 with TRBJ1-1; possible D gene TRBD1, 6 bases. This CDR3 contains 14 residues. Between the trimmed V and J ends, which lost 5 bases and 0 bases, there was a span of 10 bases. Germline values: CDR1 MDHEN, CDR2 SYDVKM. In nucleotides, the CDR3 is TGTGCCAGCAGTCCTCACAGGGTGAACACTGAAGCTTTCTTT. This codes for CASSPHRVNTEAFF. Full variable domain (rest looked up from reference TRBV28 and TRBJ1-1): DVKVTQSSRYLVKRTGEKVFLECVQDMDHENMFWYRQDPGLGLRLIYFSYDVKMKEKGDIPEGYSVSREKKERFSLILESASTNQTSMYLCASSPHRVNTEAFFGQGTRLTVV.

A remark on this clone: The identical CDR3 is also encoded by other nucleotide sequences in the sample. The chain carries TRBV7-9 and TRBJ2-5; D is unresolved. Germline CDR1 is SEHNR and CDR2 is FQNEAQ (reference sequence). CDR3 length equals 12 residues. V lost 3 bases to trimming and J lost 5 bases, with 7 bases between them. The CDR3 loop reads CASSLVEETQYF. The CDR3 bases are TGTGCCAGCAGCTTGGTGGAGGAGACCCAGTACTTC.

V and J are TRBV19 and TRBJ2-3; 9 bases match TRBD2. Trimming removed 5 bases from V and 4 bases from J; junction bases left unmatched: 7. Per the germline V gene, CDR1 is LNHDA and CDR2 is SQIVND (reference sequence). The CDR3 is made up of 15 amino acids. In DNA, the CDR3 is TGTGCCAGTAGTCAGGCTAGCGGGGTCGCAGATACGCAGTATTTT. Translating it yields CASSQASGVADTQYF.

The CDR3 here is CASSSWTSRNTDTQYF. CDR3 coding DNA: TGTGCCAGCAGCTCCTGGACTAGCAGAAACACAGATACGCAGTATTTT. V gene TRBV7-9 combines with J gene TRBJ2-3; 8 nucleotides match TRBD2. The CDR3 totals 16 residues. Germline values: CDR1 SEHNR, CDR2 FQNEAQ (reference sequence). Trimming removed 4 bases from V and 2 bases from J; junction bases left unmatched: 8.

Notes on this clone: This sample also contains other DNA sequences that code for the same CDR3. This chain joins TRBV9 and TRBJ2-1, with 8 bases fitting TRBD2. V lost 2 bases to trimming and J lost 0 bases; unmatched junction nucleotides: 1. Germline values: CDR1 SGDLS, CDR2 YYNGEE. This CDR3 has 15 residues. CDR3 nucleotides: TGTGCCAGCAGCGTGGCGGGGGGCTCCTACAATGAGCAGTTCTTC. This codes for CASSVAGGSYNEQFF.

The rearrangement links TRBV5-4 to TRBJ1-4, with 9 bases matching TRBD1. The V gene's germline CDR1 is SGHNT and CDR2 YYREEE (reference sequence). J was trimmed by 7 bases and V by 4 bases; bases with no gene match: 5. This CDR3 has 14 amino acids. The CDR3 loop reads CASSQGQGTEKLFF. CDR3 in DNA: TGTGCCAGCAGCCAGGGACAGGGTACTGAAAAACTGTTTTTT.

The chain employs TRBV28 and TRBJ1-5, with D possibly TRBD1 on 5 matching bases. Germline V gives CDR1 MDHEN, CDR2 SYDVKM. V lost 3 bases to trimming and J lost 0 bases, with 24 bases between them. The length of the CDR3 is 20 residues. CDR3 protein: CASSLEGWRGASYSNQPQHF. CDR3 sequence (DNA): TGTGCCAGCAGTTTGGAAGGTTGGAGGGGCGCGTCTTATAGCAATCAGCCCCAGCATTTT.

This clone has just one count. The chain recombines TRBV7-3 with TRBJ2-1, with TRBD2 as a possible D gene (7 bases). The CDR3 totals 15 residues. V lost 6 bases, J lost 5 bases, and 17 bases lay in between. CDR1 SGHTA and CDR2 FQGTGA come from the germline V gene. The CDR3 DNA reads as TGTGCCAGCAGGCCTCCTGGGGGGGCCGACAATGAGCAGTTCTTC. Translated, it gives CASRPPGGADNEQFF.

The CDR3 bases are TGCGCCAGCAGCGCGGCCTCAGGGTCGAGCTCCTACAATGAGCAGTTCTTC. The encoded protein is CASSAASGSSSYNEQFF. The chain uses TRBV5-1 and TRBJ2-1; perhaps TRBD1 as D (5 bases). The germline CDR1 and CDR2 sequences are SGHRS and YFSETQ. The CDR3 runs to 17 residues. The ends were cut back, 4 bases at V and 0 bases at J, with 17 bases in the middle.

This clone was seen just once. The chain employs TRBV28 and TRBJ1-2; TRBD1 is a possible D gene (5 bases). Trimming removed 5 bases from V and 8 bases from J, with 18 bases in between. This CDR3 has 14 amino acids. CDR1 is MDHEN and CDR2 is SYDVKM in the germline V gene. CDR3 region: CASSRGVGGWGYTF. In DNA, the CDR3 is TGTGCCAGCAGTAGAGGGGTTGGAGGGTGGGGCTACACCTTC.

The chain has TRBV2 and TRBJ1-4, with 7 bases fitting TRBD1. Looked up from germline, CDR1 is SNHLY and CDR2 is FYNNEI. The trim removed 6 bases at V and 8 bases at J, leaving 9 bases unmatched. The CDR3 covers 14 residues. The CDR3 sequence is CASRVDRVSEKLFF. CDR3 in DNA: TGTGCCAGCAGGGTTGACAGGGTGTCGGAAAAACTGTTTTTT.

This clone was counted between two and nine times. This sequence joins TRBV5-5 and TRBJ2-7; 9 bases agree with TRBD1. Germline trimming cut 0 bases from V and 6 bases from J; bases unmatched to any gene: 7. Per germline, CDR1 SGHKS and CDR2 YYEKEE (reference sequence). The CDR3 is made up of 15 amino acids. DNA of the CDR3: TGTGCCAGCAGCTTGGGGGACAGGGTCATACGCGAGCAGTACTTC. This gives the protein CASSLGDRVIREQYF.

This rearrangement joins TRBV5-1 to TRBJ2-3, with 9 bases aligning to TRBD1. Unmatched junction bases numbered 5, after V lost 4 bases and J lost 2 bases. In germline, CDR1 is SGHRS, CDR2 YFSETQ. The CDR3 is made up of 15 amino acids. This CDR3 reads CASSRTGDDTDTQYF. The CDR3 DNA sequence: TGCGCCAGCAGCAGGACAGGGGATGACACAGATACGCAGTATTTT.

The J gene is TRBJ1-1, the V gene TRBV27; D might be TRBD1 (6 bases). The CDR3 totals 12 residues. Trimming shortened V by 6 bases and J by 2 bases, and 7 bases separated the two germline ends. In germline, CDR1 is MNHEY, CDR2 SMNVEV (reference sequence). The CDR3, as DNA: TGTGCCAGCAGGGACAGTAACACTGAAGCTTTCTTT. Amino acids: CASRDSNTEAFF.